This entry features one T cell receptor beta chain sequence. What it recognizes is unknown. MiXCR, run by TCRdb on the reads, gives a single entry per CDR3 protein. This sample yields 200,000 or so distinct CDR3 sequences, of which around two fifths are seen a single time; 55% to 60% belongs to the top ten. These data come from a study of T cell repertoires in cytomegalovirus infection. Study-wide context: It was the public TCR beta signatures that indicated both CMV infection and matching HLA type. General study results and limits: Ex vivo, HLA-C-restricted CMV-specific TCR beta clonotypes prevailed over the rest of the response. There were carriers of CMV plus the relevant HLA, and cumulative public TCR beta family frequency identified them.

Germline CDR1 and CDR2: KGHSH and LQKENI. Trimming stripped 0 bases from V and 5 bases from J, with 20 bases between. CDR3 length: 17 residues. Here the sequenced sample was CD8+ T cells from cultured PBMCs, taken from culture after CMV antigen stimulation. The J gene is TRBJ2-7, the V gene TRBV18; a possible D gene is TRBD2 (5 bases). This receptor was taken from a human donor in good health (CMV status not recorded). Some clones in this sample may be carry-over from other donors' samples. This CDR3 reads CASSPPTRRLATNEQYF. The CDR3 DNA follows: TGTGCCAGCTCACCACCTACTCGGCGGCTAGCTACTAACGAGCAGTACTTC.